This T cell receptor beta chain was observed in a study of blood T cells in healthy people across ages. This clonotype was counted many times. For the second PCR, which ran for roughly 6 to 12 cycles, a sample-barcoded 5' primer and a J-beta primer mix were used. Every single cDNA molecule received a tag from a template-switch adaptor with 12 random nucleotides. Paired-end reads containing CDR3 totaled no fewer than 2.5 million for each sample. From the 5' RACE reads, TCRdb called clonotypes with MiXCR, one entry per CDR3 protein. The sample yields about 1.6 million distinct CDR3 sequences, about 35% seen once. The CDR3 extends over 13 amino acids. Germline CDR1 reads SGHDN; CDR2 reads FVKESK. Between the trimmed V and J ends, which lost 4 bases and 5 bases, there was a span of 11 bases.

Sequencing was performed on blood. J is TRBJ2-5 and V is TRBV14; D remains ambiguous. This clonotype was obtained from a woman in her thirties in good health. In DNA form, the CDR3 reads TGTGCCAGCAGCCGGATCGGATCGGAGACCCAGTACTTC. Its protein product is CASSRIGSETQYF.